Shown below are 20 T cell receptor beta chains from a single sample sequenced in a study of blood T cell repertoires in COVID-19 (TCRdb year 2020). Libraries were constructed by the immunoSEQ multiplex PCR assay. TCRdb provides this immuneACCESS table in a form limited to in-frame rearrangements. Some clones are lacking; in checked studies, under half of them reflect an unresolved V gene, and why the rest are absent is not known. The sample profile shows over 200,000 clones; more than 70% of them were found once. The biggest ten clones account for approximately 5.4% of the sample. What was sequenced was peripheral blood. All receptors come from an older man with acute or convalescent COVID-19.

The gene calls are TRBV3-1 (or the pseudogene TRBV3-2) and TRBJ1-6; TRBD1 agrees at 9 bases. V shed 1 base and J 13 bases; nucleotides not matched to a gene: 5. Germline V gene data show CDR1 as LGHDT and CDR2 as YNNKEL (reference sequence). The CDR3 extends over 14 amino acids. The DNA of the CDR3 is TGTGCCAGCAGCCAAGGGACAGGGGTTGGTCCCCTCCACTTT. Translating gives CASSQGTGVGPLHF.

This clone was observed a single time. The genes are TRBV5-1 and TRBJ2-2, with TRBD2 identical over 8 bases. V shed 0 bases, J shed 7 bases, and the junction held 11 bases outside the gene matches. This CDR3 is built from 17 residues. Germline values: CDR1 SGHRS, CDR2 YFSETQ. The CDR3 DNA reads TGCGCCAGCAGCTTGGGGCCGGGGGGGCGTTCCGACGGGGAGCTGTTTTTT. This gives the protein CASSLGPGGRSDGELFF.

The V call is TRBV5-1, the J call TRBJ2-7; D is ambiguous. Trimming left V 0 bases short and J 1 base short, with 11 bases between. The CDR3 has 15 residues. Germline V gives CDR1 SGHRS, CDR2 YFSETQ. CDR3 sequence reads: CASSLVVAGSYEQYF. The CDR3 DNA follows: TGCGCCAGCAGCTTGGTAGTAGCTGGGTCCTACGAGCAGTACTTC.

CDR3 protein: CASSTNPGGQGRNQPQHF. The CDR3, as DNA: TGTGCCAGCAGTACCAACCCAGGCGGACAGGGACGAAATCAGCCCCAGCATTTT. J is TRBJ1-5 and V is TRBV2; 8 bases match TRBD1. The CDR3 extends over 18 amino acids. The germline CDR1 and CDR2 sequences are SNHLY and FYNNEI. With 5 bases clipped from V and 4 bases from J, the junction kept 16 bases outside the gene matches.

Notes on this clone: Other DNA sequences from this sample encode an identical CDR3 as well. This sequence joins TRBV3-1 (or the pseudogene TRBV3-2) and TRBJ2-7, with 10 nucleotides matching TRBD1. CDR3 length: 14 amino acids. CDR1 LGHDT and CDR2 YNNKEL come from the germline V gene (reference sequence). Germline trimming cut 1 base from V and 6 bases from J; bases unmatched to any gene: 3. The CDR3, as DNA: TGTGCCAGCAGCCAAGGCCGGGACAGGGGCGAGCAGTACTTC. Its protein product is CASSQGRDRGEQYF.

This clone was seen a few times. The rearrangement joins TRBV5-1 to TRBJ2-5; the D is unclear. With 1 base removed from V and 8 bases from J, the gap between germline ends came to 9 bases. Germline values: CDR1 SGHRS, CDR2 YFSETQ. The CDR3 consists of 12 residues. CDR3 region: CASSLSQTTQYF. As DNA, the CDR3 is TGCGCCAGCAGCTTGTCTCAAACTACCCAGTACTTC.

This clone was counted only a few times. The rearrangement links TRBV23-1 to TRBJ2-1; tentative D call: TRBD2 (5 bases). TRBV23-1 is known as an ORF, though its function is uncertain. V gave up 2 bases and J gave up 6 bases, with 17 bases separating them. This CDR3 is 16 amino acids long. CDR3 bases: TGCGCCAGCAGTCAAAGGCTGCCCGCCGAGGGCAATGAGCAGTTCTTC. Encoded protein: CASSQRLPAEGNEQFF.

The rearrangement uses TRBV27 and TRBJ1-3, with a possible D match to TRBD1 (5 bases). The CDR3 has 17 amino acids. Per germline, CDR1 MNHEY and CDR2 SMNVEV (reference sequence). V lost 6 bases and J lost 0, with 18 bases in between. This chain's CDR3 is CASRTAGRTRSGNTIYF. As DNA, the CDR3 is TGTGCCAGCAGGACCGCGGGACGGACCCGCTCTGGAAACACCATATATTTT.

The V and J genes are TRBV15 and TRBJ2-1; maybe TRBD2 (5 bases). This CDR3 comprises 15 residues. Per germline, CDR1 LNHNV and CDR2 YYDKDF (reference sequence). With 4 bases removed from V and 1 base from J, the gap between germline ends came to 11 bases. In nucleotides, the CDR3 is TGTGCCACCAGCAAATGGACGGGGTCCTACAATGAGCAGTTCTTC. Amino acids: CATSKWTGSYNEQFF.

The rearrangement uses TRBV5-4 and TRBJ2-1; tentatively, D is TRBD2 (5 bases). V was shortened by 4 bases and J by 0 bases, with 11 bases between the two germline ends. This CDR3 region has 15 residues. From germline, CDR1 is SGHNT and CDR2 YYREEE (reference sequence). The chain's CDR3 is CASSEGSSSYNEQFF. The CDR3 DNA sequence: TGTGCCAGCAGCGAGGGATCAAGCTCCTACAATGAGCAGTTCTTC.

There are a few counts of this clone. This chain joins TRBV23-1 and TRBJ2-1; 8 nucleotides align to TRBD2. TRBV23-1 is an ORF; its function is uncertain. Unmatched junction bases numbered 9, after V lost 5 bases and J lost 0 bases. This CDR3 region has 17 residues. CDR3 sequence reads: CASSERGPHHSYNEQFF. CDR3 sequence (DNA): TGCGCCAGCAGTGAGCGGGGGCCCCACCACTCCTACAATGAGCAGTTCTTC.

The chain combines TRBV28 with TRBJ2-7; D is possibly TRBD1 (8 bases). Trimming took 10 bases from V and 2 from J, leaving 15 bases between them. Per germline, CDR1 MDHEN and CDR2 SYDVKM. The CDR3 sequence is 13 residues long. The CDR3 sequence: CATGGTGTYEQYF. The CDR3 nucleotides are TGTGCCACCGGGGGGACAGGCACCTACGAGCAGTACTTC.

The chain links TRBV27 to TRBJ1-5; perhaps TRBD1 as D (6 bases). Germline values: CDR1 MNHEY, CDR2 SMNVEV (reference sequence). The CDR3 contains 13 residues. The V gene lost 6 bases and the J gene lost 7 bases, with 13 bases spanning the gap. CDR3 sequence: CASRLTGRQPQHF. DNA for the CDR3: TGTGCCAGCAGGCTAACAGGGCGCCAGCCCCAGCATTTT.

The V gene is TRBV6-6, the J gene TRBJ2-5; TRBD2 might be the D (6 bases). The length of the CDR3 is 14 residues. CDR1 is MNHNY and CDR2 is SVGAGI in the germline V gene (reference sequence). Trimming removed 6 bases at V and 4 bases at J, with 15 bases between. The CDR3, as DNA: TGTGCCAGCAGCCCCTGGGGAGGAGGAGAGACCCAGTACTTC. Amino acid sequence: CASSPWGGGETQYF.

V and J are TRBV2 and TRBJ2-7, with 9 nucleotides matching TRBD2. Germline V CDR1 and CDR2: SNHLY, FYNNEI. With V trimmed by 6 bases and J by 3 bases, 3 bases remained unmatched. This CDR3 contains 13 residues. The DNA for the CDR3 is TGTGCCAGCAGGAATAGCGGGAGCTACGAGCAGTACTTC. It is translated as CASRNSGSYEQYF.

CDR3 in amino acids: CASSLLPGISGNTIYF. The CDR3 coding sequence is TGTGCCAGCAGCCTACTGCCAGGGATCTCTGGAAACACCATATATTTT. The chain combines TRBV2 with TRBJ1-3; D is perhaps TRBD1 (5 bases). V was cut by 6 bases and J by 0 bases, with 15 bases left in between. The CDR3 contains 16 residues. The germline V gene has CDR1 SNHLY and CDR2 FYNNEI.

This clone occurred a few times. V gene TRBV6-2 or TRBV6-3 combines with J gene TRBJ1-3; no reliable D call. The germline CDR1 and CDR2 sequences are MNHEY and SVGEGT. The V end was cut by 0 bases, the J end by 2 bases, with 8 bases between. This CDR3 contains 15 residues. The CDR3 nucleotides are TGTGCCAGCAGTTACTCAACAGAGACTGGAAACACCATATATTTT. This translates into CASSYSTETGNTIYF.

The genes are TRBV27 and TRBJ1-5; 7 nucleotides line up with TRBD1. Germline lookup yields CDR1 MNHEY and CDR2 SMNVEV (reference sequence). Trimming took 1 base from V and 7 from J; bases not matched to a gene: 4. This CDR3 contains 14 residues. CDR3 in amino acids: CASSLLAGGQPQHF. CDR3 DNA: TGTGCCAGCAGTTTATTGGCAGGGGGGCAGCCCCAGCATTTT.

This rearrangement joins TRBV5-1 to TRBJ2-2; a possible D gene is TRBD2 (6 bases). This CDR3 spans 15 amino acids. Germline V gives CDR1 SGHRS, CDR2 YFSETQ. The V end was cut by 3 bases, the J end by 5 bases, with 14 bases between. CDR3 sequence (DNA): TGCGCCAGCAGCTGGGACCCGGCGGGGACCGGGGAGCTGTTTTTT. Encoded protein: CASSWDPAGTGELFF.

The rearrangement links TRBV5-1 to TRBJ2-7; D gene unclear. Germline assignment: CDR1 SGHRS and CDR2 YFSETQ. The length of the CDR3 is 15 residues. V was trimmed by 1 base and J by 3 bases, leaving 14 bases between them. The CDR3 loop is CASSLYSGPLYEQYF. DNA for the CDR3: TGCGCCAGCAGCTTGTACTCAGGCCCCCTCTACGAGCAGTACTTC. Full variable domain (missing parts from reference TRBV5-1 and TRBJ2-7): KAGVTQTPRYLIKTRGQQVTLSCSPISGHRSVSWYQQTPGQGLQFLFEYFSETQRNKGNFPGRFSGRQFSNSRSEMNVSTLELGDSALYLCASSLYSGPLYEQYFGPGTRLTVT.